Below, 7 T cell receptor beta chains from the same sample are listed, as sequenced in a study of shared clonotypes between healthy human individuals. Naive CD8 isolation took CD45RO-negative cells positively selected for CCR7 and excluded terminally differentiated effector memory CD45RA+ cells. Generated by immunoSEQ multiplex PCR, the TCRdb table keeps only in-frame clones and is missing some. The top ten clones hold roughly 1% of a sample with roughly 1,800,000 clones, less than 95% of them seen once. Source material: naive CD8+ T cells sorted from blood. The receptors stem from a man aged 18 to 29 in good health.

This rearrangement joins TRBV4-1 to TRBJ2-7, with 8 bases matching TRBD1. Germline-derived CDR1 and CDR2 are MGHRA and YSYEKL. The CDR3 is 15 residues long. V lost 4 bases and J lost 2; bases outside the gene matches: 7. This CDR3 reads CASSPEDRVAYEQYF. CDR3 DNA: TGCGCCAGCAGCCCAGAGGACAGGGTAGCCTACGAGCAGTACTTC.

This sequence joins TRBV9 and TRBJ1-2; TRBD1 might be the D (5 bases). Germline V lookup: CDR1 SGDLS, CDR2 YYNGEE. The length of the CDR3 is 15 residues. The ends were cut back, 0 bases at V and 0 bases at J, with 9 bases in the middle. CDR3 nucleotide sequence: TGTGCCAGCAGCGTAGAAGGGGCACCTAACTATGGCTACACCTTC. Residues: CASSVEGAPNYGYTF.

The chain couples TRBV6-1 to TRBJ1-1, with D possibly matching TRBD1 (5 bases). The germline CDR1 and CDR2 sequences are MNHNS and SASEGT. The CDR3 extends over 14 amino acids. Trimming cost V 6 bases and J 0 bases, with 11 bases left between them. As DNA, the CDR3 is TGTGCCAGCAGCGACGGGGGGGTGAACACTGAAGCTTTCTTT. It specifies CASSDGGVNTEAFF.

The chain couples TRBV27 to TRBJ2-3; 9 bases align to TRBD2. Germline V lookup: CDR1 MNHEY, CDR2 SMNVEV (reference sequence). Trimming removed 5 bases from V and 2 bases from J; junction bases left unmatched: 5. The CDR3 contains 15 residues. The CDR3 loop is CASSPSSGVTDTQYF. Written as DNA, the CDR3 is TGTGCCAGCAGTCCATCTAGCGGGGTCACAGATACGCAGTATTTT.

CDR3 coding DNA: TGTGCCACGTCAGACGGGGGGCTGAATTCACCCCTCCACTTT. The encoded protein is CATSDGGLNSPLHF. The V and J genes are TRBV7-9 and TRBJ1-6; tentative D call: TRBD1 (6 bases). Deletions cut 10 bases from V and 7 bases from J, with 17 bases between. The CDR3 has 14 amino acids. Germline V gene data show CDR1 as SEHNR and CDR2 as FQNEAQ (reference sequence).

Notes on this clone: Other DNA sequences in the same sample also yield this CDR3. This chain joins TRBV28 and TRBJ1-5; D unresolved. The germline V gene encodes CDR1 MDHEN and CDR2 SYDVKM. CDR3 length: 13 residues. V was cut by 2 bases and J by 0 bases, with 2 bases left in between. CDR3 nucleotides: TGTGCCAGCAGTTTACCTAGCAATCAGCCCCAGCATTTT. It yields the protein CASSLPSNQPQHF.

The rearrangement links TRBV27 to TRBJ2-5; tentatively, D is TRBD2 (6 bases). With 6 bases removed from V and 5 bases from J, the gap between germline ends came to 19 bases. CDR3 length equals 15 residues. CDR1 is MNHEY, CDR2 SMNVEV, per germline (reference sequence). This chain's CDR3 is CASSQIAVGWETQYF. CDR3 bases: TGTGCCAGCAGCCAAATAGCGGTGGGATGGGAGACCCAGTACTTC.